This TCR beta chain is drawn from a study of blood T cell repertoires in COVID-19. TCRdb's table, derived via immunoSEQ multiplex PCR, lists solely in-frame clones and lacks some. This sample yields about 130,000 clones, of which more than 75% are seen a single time; 3.5% to 4.5% belongs to the top ten. The V end was cut by 1 base, the J end by 0 bases, with 13 bases between. CDR1 is KGHSH and CDR2 is LQKENI in the germline V gene. CDR3 size: 17 residues. This clone was seen a single time. Sequenced material: peripheral blood. This receptor was obtained from a woman in her sixties or seventies with acute or convalescent COVID-19. The chain has TRBV18 and TRBJ2-4; perhaps TRBD1 as D (6 bases). The CDR3 loop is CASSPLGRGRAKNIQYF. In DNA, the CDR3 is TGTGCCAGCTCACCACTGGGCAGGGGTCGAGCCAAAAACATTCAGTACTTC. Full variable domain (rest looked up from reference TRBV18 and TRBJ2-4): NAGVMQNPRHLVRRRGQEARLRCSPMKGHSHVYWYRQLPEEGLKFMVYLQKENIIDESGMPKERFSAEFPKEGPSILRIQQVVRGDSAAYFCASSPLGRGRAKNIQYFGAGTRLSVL.